The 29 T cell receptor beta chains given below trace back to one sample, sequenced in a study of Graves' ophthalmopathy and Graves' hyperthyroidism. Amplifying from RNA transcripts, the study obtained TCR beta CDR3 regions. RT-PCR in the first round used HTBI primers; a second-round multiplex PCR followed. One entry per CDR3 protein results from TCRdb running MiXCR on the multiplex PCR reads. This sample yields 620,000 or so distinct CDR3 sequences, of which about 20% are seen a single time; about 6.6% belongs to the top ten. The sequenced sample consisted of peripheral blood. The receptors were gathered from a woman aged 18 to 35 with stable Graves' hyperthyroidism. Some clones in this sample may be carry-over from other donors' samples.

V and J are TRBV6-2 or TRBV6-3 and TRBJ2-2; no reliable D call. CDR1 MNHEY and CDR2 SVGEGT come from the germline V gene. The length of the CDR3 is 15 residues. V was shortened by 2 bases and J by 4 bases, with 11 bases between the two germline ends. The CDR3 DNA is TGTGCCAGCAGTTACGGAGATTCGACCACCGGGGAGCTGTTTTTT. Encoded protein: CASSYGDSTTGELFF.

Points on this clonotype: A much larger clone differs from this one at a single base, so this may be a read error. The chain couples TRBV7-4 to TRBJ2-7; 8 bases map to TRBD1. Germline values: CDR1 SGHVT, CDR2 SQSDAQ. V was clipped by 1 base and J by 10 bases; unmatched bases: 9. CDR3 length equals 14 residues. The DNA for the CDR3 is TGTGCCAGCAGCTTAGGGACAGGGCCCTGCGATCAGTACTTC. Its protein product is CASSLGTGPCDQYF.

This clonotype occurred many times. The chain uses TRBV12-3 or TRBV12-4 and TRBJ1-2; D is unclear. Between the trimmed V and J ends, which lost 6 bases and 1 base, there was a span of 9 bases. CDR3 length equals 13 residues. The CDR3 reads CASRATVNYGYTF. The CDR3 coding sequence is TGTGCCAGCAGGGCAACGGTTAACTATGGCTACACCTTC.

The chain uses TRBV14 and TRBJ1-2; unclear D gene. Germline CDR1 reads SGHDN; CDR2 reads FVKESK. V lost 0 bases, J lost 4 bases, and 9 bases lay in between. The CDR3 totals 14 residues. Here the CDR3 DNA reads TGTGCCAGCAGCCAAGAAGTCGGTAGCTATGGCTACACCTTC. Protein sequence: CASSQEVGSYGYTF.

This chain joins TRBV4-1 and TRBJ2-4; 8 bases fit TRBD2. Germline V gives CDR1 MGHRA, CDR2 YSYEKL. V was pared by 1 base and J by 5 bases, with 10 bases of the junction left unmatched. The CDR3 sequence is 17 residues long. In nucleotides, the CDR3 is TGCGCCAGCAGCCAAGGGGGAGCGGGGGCCTTGCAAAACATTCAGTACTTC. As protein: CASSQGGAGALQNIQYF.

The chain is built from TRBV12-3 or TRBV12-4 and TRBJ1-6, with TRBD1 as a possible D gene (5 bases). The CDR3 runs to 14 residues. V was pared by 2 bases and J by 9 bases, with 11 bases between. The CDR3 coding sequence is TGTGCCAGCAGTTTAATCGGGGCAGGTTCACCCCTCCACTTT. Its translation: CASSLIGAGSPLHF.

This clonotype was seen ten or more times. This chain uses TRBV6-1 with TRBJ2-7, with TRBD2 matching 7 bases. The V gene end was trimmed by 4 bases and the J gene end by 2 bases; junction bases not matched to a gene: 5. This CDR3 comprises 14 residues. Germline CDR1 and CDR2: MNHNS and SASEGT. CDR3 in DNA: TGTGCCAGCAGTGTGGGAGGGCAGACCTACGAGCAGTACTTC. It translates to CASSVGGQTYEQYF.

This clonotype was detected many times. V is TRBV3-1 and J is TRBJ2-5; 8 bases agree with TRBD1. Germline V gene lookup returns CDR1 LGHDT and CDR2 YNNKEL (reference sequence). Unmatched junction bases numbered 16, after V lost 2 bases and J lost 2 bases. The CDR3 covers 19 residues. CDR3 sequence: CASSQSLSRGRRLQETQYF. DNA of the CDR3: TGTGCCAGCAGCCAAAGCCTCAGCAGGGGGCGAAGATTACAAGAGACCCAGTACTTC.

This clonotype has a count of ten or more. V and J are TRBV20-1 and TRBJ2-5; the match to TRBD2 covers 14 bases. V was clipped by 6 bases and J by 5 bases; unmatched bases: 8. This CDR3 has 15 residues. Germline values: CDR1 DFQATT, CDR2 SNEGSKA (reference sequence). CDR3 nucleotide sequence: TGCAGTGCAAAGACTAGCGGGGGGGACTCGGAGACCCAGTACTTC. It translates to CSAKTSGGDSETQYF.

The chain links TRBV12-3 or TRBV12-4 to TRBJ2-2; D unresolved. V lost 1 base and J lost 4, with 10 bases in between. The CDR3 has 15 amino acids. The DNA for the CDR3 is TGTGCCAGCAGTTTAGAAGGGATCATCACCGGGGAGCTGTTTTTT. As protein: CASSLEGIITGELFF.

In its sample, this clonotype was seen many times. The V gene is TRBV5-1, the J gene TRBJ2-2; TRBD1 is a possible D gene (6 bases). The CDR3 totals 13 residues. The germline V and J ends were trimmed by 2 bases and 6 bases, with 8 bases remaining between them. The germline CDR1 and CDR2 sequences are SGHRS and YFSETQ. CDR3 coding DNA: TGCGCCAGCAGCTTCGGACAGCCCGGGGAGCTGTTTTTT. The encoded protein is CASSFGQPGELFF.

In this sample, this clonotype turned up many times. The chain has TRBV28 and TRBJ1-2; possible D gene TRBD1, 5 bases. V lost 3 bases and J lost 3, with 17 bases in between. Germline V gives CDR1 MDHEN, CDR2 SYDVKM. The CDR3 consists of 16 residues. Written as DNA, the CDR3 is TGTGCCAGCAGTTTTCCTACAGGAGCCTCACACTATGGCTACACCTTC. This translates into CASSFPTGASHYGYTF.

V is TRBV12-3 or TRBV12-4 and J is TRBJ2-5; D is possibly TRBD2 (5 bases). This CDR3 comprises 14 residues. The V gene lost 2 bases and the J gene lost 7 bases, with 14 bases spanning the gap. This CDR3 is CASSLRGLGGTQYF. CDR3 nucleotide sequence: TGTGCCAGCAGTTTACGCGGCCTTGGAGGGACCCAGTACTTC.

This clonotype appeared many times. The chain joins TRBV10-3 to TRBJ2-5; D remains ambiguous. CDR3 length: 14 residues. Looked up from germline, CDR1 is ENHRY and CDR2 is SYGVKD. Trimming pared 4 bases from V and 4 bases from J, leaving 13 bases between. DNA of the CDR3: TGTGCCATCAGTGTTCTTTATCCCCCAGAGACCCAGTACTTC. Amino acid sequence: CAISVLYPPETQYF.

This clonotype came up many times. The CDR3 here is CASSSSTGQGVGGSYEQYF. The CDR3 region has the DNA TGTGCCAGCAGCTCATCAACGGGACAGGGAGTGGGCGGCTCCTACGAGCAGTACTTC. The chain recombines TRBV11-1 with TRBJ2-7; 9 bases are a match to TRBD1. Germline V lookup: CDR1 SGHAT, CDR2 FQDESV (reference sequence). CDR3 size: 19 residues. The ends lost 4 bases at V and 0 bases at J; junction bases unmatched: 16.

This clonotype was counted many times. The gene calls are TRBV28 and TRBJ1-1; the D gene is possibly TRBD1 (6 bases). Germline V gene sequence: CDR1 MDHEN, CDR2 SYDVKM. V was shortened by 7 bases and J by 0 bases, with 21 bases between the two germline ends. This CDR3 contains 17 residues. The CDR3 spells CASISLASRTVNTEAFF. The CDR3 nucleotides are TGTGCCAGCATCTCTTTGGCTTCCCGGACAGTGAACACTGAAGCTTTCTTT. The variable domain in full, completed from reference TRBV28 and TRBJ1-1, reads DVKVTQSSRYLVKRTGEKVFLECVQDMDHENMFWYRQDPGLGLRLIYFSYDVKMKEKGDIPEGYSVSREKKERFSLILESASTNQTSMYLCASISLASRTVNTEAFFGQGTRLTVV.

This clonotype was counted at least ten times. The chain is built from TRBV19 and TRBJ2-7; D gene ambiguous. The CDR3 totals 14 residues. Trimming took 3 bases from V and 5 from J, leaving 14 bases between them. Germline loops: CDR1 LNHDA, CDR2 SQIVND (reference sequence). CDR3 sequence reads: CASSIGGRINEQYF. CDR3 sequence (DNA): TGTGCCAGTAGTATCGGCGGTCGGATCAACGAGCAGTACTTC.

This clonotype showed up many times. The chain links TRBV15 to TRBJ2-2; TRBD2 aligns across 7 bases. The CDR3 contains 14 residues. Germline-derived CDR1 and CDR2 are LNHNV and YYDKDF (reference sequence). J was trimmed by 6 bases and V by 2 bases; bases with no gene match: 3. The CDR3 here is CATSRREGSGELFF. CDR3 nucleotides: TGTGCCACCAGCAGAAGGGAGGGGTCCGGGGAGCTGTTTTTT.

This clonotype was recorded many times. CDR3 sequence reads: CASSERDRVGTYEQYF. CDR3 bases: TGTGCCAGCAGCGAACGGGACAGGGTAGGGACCTACGAGCAGTACTTC. This chain links TRBV9 with TRBJ2-7; 9 bases fit TRBD1. The V gene's germline CDR1 is SGDLS and CDR2 YYNGEE. Losses at the gene ends were 3 bases for V and 2 bases for J; bases not matched to a gene: 9. The CDR3 loop spans 16 amino acids.

This clonotype was seen repeatedly, ten times or more. The J gene is TRBJ1-1, the V gene TRBV13, with D perhaps matching TRBD1 (5 bases). Germline assignment: CDR1 PRHDT and CDR2 FYEKMQ (reference sequence). CDR3 length: 12 residues. Deletions cut 5 bases from V and 7 bases from J, with 11 bases between. In DNA, the CDR3 is TGTGCCAGCAGCCAGCGGGACCGTGAAGCTTTCTTT. Encoded protein: CASSQRDREAFF.

This clonotype has a handful of counts. This chain connects TRBV5-6 to TRBJ1-1, with 9 positions matching TRBD1. Germline CDR1 reads SGHDT; CDR2 reads YYEEEE. Trimming took 0 bases from V and 2 from J; bases not matched to a gene: 5. The CDR3 loop spans 16 amino acids. The CDR3 sequence is CASSLGTGGNNTEAFF. The CDR3 DNA reads TGTGCCAGCAGCTTGGGAACAGGGGGCAATAACACTGAAGCTTTCTTT.

Many counts were recorded for this clonotype. This rearrangement joins TRBV3-1 to TRBJ1-1; 8 nucleotides align to TRBD1. CDR1 is LGHDT, CDR2 YNNKEL, per germline (reference sequence). This CDR3 has 15 residues. Trimming at V came to 1 base and at J to 1 base, leaving 2 bases not matched to a gene. CDR3 sequence (DNA): TGTGCCAGCAGCCAAGTTGGACAGGGGAACACTGAAGCTTTCTTT. Translation gives CASSQVGQGNTEAFF.

This clonotype was detected many times. The chain employs TRBV12-3 or TRBV12-4 and TRBJ1-3, with 10 positions matching TRBD1. V shed 0 bases, J shed 3 bases, and the junction held 2 bases outside the gene matches. The CDR3 is 16 amino acids. CDR3 sequence reads: CASSLAGTGVGNTIYF. The CDR3 DNA reads TGTGCCAGCAGTTTAGCCGGGACAGGGGTTGGAAACACCATATATTTT.

This clonotype appeared many times. The J gene is TRBJ2-7, the V gene TRBV6-2 or TRBV6-3; D is unclear. V lost 1 base to trimming and J lost 3 bases, with 10 bases between them. This CDR3 region has 14 residues. The germline V gene encodes CDR1 MNHEY and CDR2 SVGEGT. The CDR3 DNA follows: TGTGCCAGCAGTTACTTGGAAAGAGTCTACGAGCAGTACTTC. Its protein product is CASSYLERVYEQYF.

The sample holds many counts of this clonotype. J is TRBJ1-5 and V is TRBV2; D unclear. CDR1 is SNHLY, CDR2 FYNNEI, per germline. This CDR3 has 13 residues. Trimming removed 4 bases at V and 4 bases at J, with 8 bases between. CDR3: CASSGSENQPQHF. CDR3 bases: TGTGCCAGCAGTGGTTCGGAAAATCAGCCCCAGCATTTT.

In its sample, this clonotype was seen many times. In DNA, the CDR3 is TGTGCCAGCAGTTACAGGGCGGGCTTTATGAACACTGAAGCTTTCTTT. It yields the protein CASSYRAGFMNTEAFF. This sequence joins TRBV6-5 and TRBJ1-1; D call uncertain. The V end lost 2 bases, the J end lost 0 bases, and 13 bases lay between the germline ends. The CDR3 is 16 amino acids. Germline values: CDR1 MNHEY, CDR2 SVGAGI.

This clonotype has only a few counts. V usage is TRBV18 and J usage is TRBJ1-2; D ambiguous. CDR1 KGHSH and CDR2 LQKENI come from the germline V gene. The CDR3 is made up of 13 amino acids. V lost 3 bases to trimming and J lost 7 bases, with 12 bases between them. The CDR3 region is CASSPRERGGYTF. In nucleotides, the CDR3 is TGTGCCAGCTCACCTCGTGAGCGAGGTGGCTACACCTTC.

This chain uses TRBV12-3 or TRBV12-4 with TRBJ1-2, with D hard to call. The V and J ends lost 4 bases and 2 bases respectively, with 8 bases between them. CDR3 size: 13 residues. The CDR3 sequence is CASSSHGNYGYTF. DNA for the CDR3: TGTGCCAGCAGTTCACATGGGAACTATGGCTACACCTTC.

This clonotype was recorded a few times. The V and J genes are TRBV5-1 and TRBJ1-1; D is ambiguous. Germline CDR1 is SGHRS and CDR2 is YFSETQ. The CDR3 sequence is 15 residues long. V was clipped by 6 bases and J by 1 base, with 16 bases between them. The DNA of the CDR3 is TGCGCCAGCACCCTCCGTCCAGGCGGGAACACTGAAGCTTTCTTT. It yields the protein CASTLRPGGNTEAFF.